This T cell receptor (beta chain) was documented in a study of blood T cell repertoires in COVID-19. Study details: Some COVID-19 samples were acute and others convalescent; all came from the United States, Italy and Spain. From T cells, B-cell-depleted T cells, or PBMCs came the material, which was cDNA or gDNA.

The germline V and J ends were trimmed by 2 bases and 4 bases, with 11 bases remaining between them. The length of the CDR3 is 14 residues. CDR1 MNHEY and CDR2 SVGEGT come from the germline V gene. This clone was observed once. Here immunoSEQ multiplex PCR was the method, and the copy in TCRdb shows in-frame clones only, minus some. Among some 130,000 clones, approximately 85% were seen once, and the ten largest hold approximately 4.3%. This TCR was recovered from a human donor in a cohort sampled during active COVID-19. Sequencing was done on a sample of peripheral blood. The chain combines TRBV6-2 or TRBV6-3 with TRBJ1-1; weak D call: TRBD1 (6 bases). In DNA, the CDR3 is TGTGCCAGCAGTTACCCAGGGGTGGGCACTGAAGCTTTCTTT. Translated: CASSYPGVGTEAFF.